The sequence of this T cell receptor beta chain was determined in a study of blood T cell repertoires in COVID-19. Study-wide background: Specimens from acute and convalescent COVID-19 originated in the United States, Italy and Spain.

As processed by the authors: From reference gene primer amplification, estimates of nucleated cell counts were derived. Some clones are missing from TCRdb's copy, which holds only in-frame ones; the method was immunoSEQ multiplex PCR. V, J and clone size derive from that table, while D and trimming were established from the DNA sequence. The sample holds more than 85,000 clones, roughly 90% seen once. Deletions cut 2 bases from V and 5 bases from J, with 8 bases between. The germline gives CDR1 SGHKS, CDR2 YYEKEE (reference sequence). The CDR3 consists of 13 residues. The chain uses TRBV5-5 and TRBJ1-5; D is undetermined. The source material was peripheral blood. The source of this sequence is a woman between 65 and 79 years old with acute or convalescent COVID-19. The CDR3 loop is CASSFSGDQPQHF. The CDR3 DNA is TGTGCCAGCAGCTTTTCCGGAGATCAGCCCCAGCATTTT.